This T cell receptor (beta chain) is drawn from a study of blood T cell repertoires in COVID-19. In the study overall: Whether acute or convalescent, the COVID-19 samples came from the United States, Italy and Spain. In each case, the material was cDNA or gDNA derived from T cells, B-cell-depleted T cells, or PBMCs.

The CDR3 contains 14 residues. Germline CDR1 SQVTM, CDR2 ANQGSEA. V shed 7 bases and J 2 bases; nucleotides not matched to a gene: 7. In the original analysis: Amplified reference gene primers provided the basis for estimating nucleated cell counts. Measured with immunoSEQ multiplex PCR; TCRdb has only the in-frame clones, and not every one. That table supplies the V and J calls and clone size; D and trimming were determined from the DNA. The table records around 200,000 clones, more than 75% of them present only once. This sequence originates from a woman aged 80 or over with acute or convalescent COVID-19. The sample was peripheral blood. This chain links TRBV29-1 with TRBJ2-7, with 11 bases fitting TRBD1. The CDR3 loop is CSAARGQGAYEQYF. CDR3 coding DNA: TGCAGCGCGGCCCGGGGACAGGGGGCCTACGAGCAGTACTTC.